Listed here is a single T cell receptor beta chain. What this receptor recognizes is not known. At one boundary the junction diverges from the germline segment, which might be a read error. CDR3 length: 15 amino acids, cysteine to phenylalanine. The sequence is cut down to CDR3 DNA, 45 bases in frame from base 1. The germline V gene (reference sequence) sets CDR1 to MNHEY and CDR2 to SMNVEV. The cohort comprised 666 healthy bone marrow donors. All cohort members were sampled while nominally healthy, although unrecorded immune exposures were likely present. The donor tested CMV seropositive, placing the donor among the 250 to 350 seropositive members of the cohort. Each donor provided a peripheral blood sample, and peripheral blood mononuclear cells were used for TCR beta sequencing. Genomic DNA was extracted from the blood cell samples with the Qiagen DNeasy Blood Extraction Kit. The library was built by means of the immunoSEQ multiplex PCR assay. For the multiplex PCR, a mixture combining 60 forward primers for TCR Vbeta segments and 13 reverse primers for TCR Jbeta segments was used. The CDR3 region of rearranged TCR beta genes was amplified from genomic DNA with a multiplex PCR assay. The amplified TCR beta libraries were sequenced on the Illumina HiSeq System as 87-base-pair reads. The paper's processing steps were these. A later analysis tallied roughly 80 million unique TCR beta chains across the 640 or so repertoires, and about 10 million of those chains were shared by two or more donors. A nearest-neighbor algorithm error-corrected the raw reads and collapsed the reads into unique sequences, merging closely related sequences to remove PCR and sequencing errors. Alignment of CDR3 sequences to IMGT reference sequences was used to assign V, D and J gene segments. Each retained sequence needed at least a six-nucleotide match to both a V gene segment and a J gene segment. A rearrangement counted as productive if the CDR3 had no stop codons and remained in frame with V and J, and every other rearrangement counted as non-productive. CDR3 was defined by IMGT convention, running from the second conserved V-encoded cysteine to the conserved J-encoded phenylalanine. The earlier analysis of a few hundred of the donors excluded any sequence lacking an unambiguous match to a single V gene segment. In an earlier analysis of roughly 500 of the donors, V segments were called functional above 56.7% productive rearrangements and were called segregating when the between-donor standard deviation exceeded 5%. A statistical classification framework was built for diagnosing cytomegalovirus status from the catalog of TCR beta chain sequences. In a later analysis, V and J genes were assigned by comparing TCR nucleotide sequences against IMGT/GENE-DB human TR gene sequences. Using the TCRdist pipeline, a later analysis assigned CDR3 sequences along with most-parsimonious VDJ recombination scenarios. In a later analysis, each TCR beta chain was defined by its CDR3 amino acid sequence together with its V-gene family, and reads without a unique V-gene family were excluded. As a way to deal with suspected cross-contamination and a sequencing artifact, a later analysis dropped approximately 570 nucleotide sequences that were highly shared and had low generation probability. For each public chain, a later analysis derived a clonal expansion index from normalized ranks of inferred template counts within each repertoire. In a later analysis, generation probabilities were computed with a VDJ recombination model fitted to out-of-frame rearrangements, and the resulting probabilities were checked against IGoR. A later analysis scored TCR-TCR, TCR-HLA and TCR-CMV co-occurrence with hypergeometric tests, applying a repertoire-size bias correction to TCR pairs. A later analysis estimated false discovery rates by permuting HLA or CMV assignments 20 times. In a later analysis, co-occurring TCRs were grouped using DBSCAN, and TCRdist sequence similarity was added for clustering within HLA-allele-positive subsets. For co-occurrence clustering, repertoires with fewer than 30,000 or more than 120,000 public chains were excluded, along with five or six repertoires with anomalous nucleotide sharing. The table was pulled from immuneACCESS by TCRdb, which kept in-frame rearrangements only. Such tables lose some clones; where checked, under half of the loss comes from unresolved V genes, and the rest has no known cause. The V and J calls and clone size were taken over from that table, and D and trimming were inferred from the DNA. The sample includes approximately 190,000 clones, with 82% observed a single time. The ten largest account for approximately 6.5% of the sample.

This sample is part of a study of cytomegalovirus exposure and HLA in healthy donors (dated by TCRdb to about 2017). Looking at the study overall: According to an earlier analysis of 587 of the donors, about 179 million T cells yielded some 120 million unique TCR beta sequences and about 280 Gb of sequence data. The later analysis used no new phenotypic data to find candidate immune exposures, relying instead on TCR beta sequences and their occurrence across donors. Among the roughly 390 genotyped donors, 75% to 90% belonged to the genetic ancestry cluster associated with self-reported Caucasian donors. Donor age, sex, ethnicity and CMV serostatus were collected together with the repertoire data. About 320 gigabases of sequencing data and approximately 80 million unique TCR sequences were included in an early release covering around 650 HLA-typed donors. In a later genetic analysis, genome-wide SNP genotypes for about three fifths of the 666 donors were used, and that subset was treated as a discovery cohort. HLA typing covered class I and class II loci at four-digit resolution. The study aimed to test whether cataloging public T cell receptors could reveal signatures of past pathogen exposure. To predict cytomegalovirus infection status, the study combined high-throughput TCR immunosequencing, statistical association of individual TCRs with disease status, and machine learning. The T cell repertoires of under 700 subjects were profiled by immunosequencing and related to cytomegalovirus serostatus. Every repertoire in the discovery cohort had been generated on one and the same sequencing platform. In addition to the first cohort of 650 to 750 subjects, a separate validation cohort of approximately 130 different subjects was used. To study patterns of TCR occurrence, a later analysis re-analyzed previously published TCR beta repertoires from 700 or so donors and added high-resolution HLA genotyping. A handful of DR-DQ haplotypes were handled as single units for association and clustering because linkage in the cohort was strong. An earlier analysis of approximately 500 of the donors applied high-throughput TCR beta sequencing to assess whether each TCR beta V gene segment acted as functional or pseudogenic. Among several hundred genotyped donors of the cohort, an average of approximately 200,000 unique TCR beta nucleotide sequences was sequenced per donor, of which about 19% were non-productive. The number of donors typed differed by locus, with about 629-630 for A, B, C, DRB1 and DQB1, roughly 550 for DQA1, over 600 for DPA1, and under 490 for DPB1.

Overall results and qualifications from the work: Some IMGT-functional V segments, including TRBV6-2 and TRBV6-3, could not be told apart with the 87-base-pair reads, so those segments were excluded. Strong co-occurrence of HLA alleles, especially DR and DQ, made assigning TCR associations to individual alleles difficult. The classifier was reported to diagnose cytomegalovirus status with high specificity and sensitivity in both the original and validation cohorts. Across donors, most TCR sequences were observed very rarely, whereas some public TCRs were present in many individuals. Correlated functional status among segregating V segments might reflect linkage disequilibrium, but an unknown experimental factor could not be ruled out. Specific HLA alleles were associated with about 17,000 TCR beta sequences at a false discovery rate of 0.05 in a later analysis. A later genetic analysis reported fewer N-insertions in productive TCRs among donors in an Asian-associated ancestry cluster than the roughly 700-donor mean. According to a later analysis, parvovirus B19, influenza, CMV and Epstein-Barr virus appeared linked to several top co-occurrence clusters. Compared with equally common non-associated chains, HLA-associated TCR beta chains in a later analysis were more clonally expanded and had lower generation probabilities. A cluster of highly shared sequence variants was judged likely to be a technical artifact of the sequencing pipeline. HLA typing was unavailable for some donors at each locus, so association tests used only the typed subset. V-gene and J-gene trimming of TCR beta chains was associated with a missense DCLRE1C variant in a later genetic analysis, and the association was replicated in an independent cohort. A further reported finding was that TCR beta sequences accurately predicted the HLA-A and HLA-B alleles for most subjects in the first cohort. Broadly in line with IMGT annotations, most TCR beta V segments showed up in productive rearrangements about 87% or about 30% of the time in an earlier analysis of several hundred of the donors. Roughly uniform sequencing depth across donors was assumed in presence/absence analyses, although this assumption may not hold. Because counts were too low, some 17 rarely observed V segments, including chromosome 9 orphons, were left out of the earlier analysis of approximately 580 of the donors. In vitro tests confirmed that a few of the cytomegalovirus-associated TCR beta chains recognize cytomegalovirus antigens. In a later analysis, the rate of TCR association differed among HLA loci, with DRB1 alleles having the most associated TCRs and HLA-C alleles having the fewest. The only immune exposure information available for the cohort was CMV serostatus. A later analysis found that most CMV-associated TCR beta chains appeared HLA-restricted, with HLA associations seemingly driven largely by CMV exposure. The authors suggested that the approach could potentially be generalized to other disease states and immunological phenotypes. The study gave a list of over 150 TCR beta chains associated with cytomegalovirus. The cohort was sequenced for TCR beta chains only, and without alpha or paired-chain data the features that could be detected were limited.

This sequence was found in a woman aged 45 to 65 in good health and CMV-seropositive. Sequences were obtained from PBMCs. This receptor chain uses TRBV27 and TRBJ2-6; the D gene is possibly TRBD1, with 5 bases matching. The nucleotide sequence is given as TGTGCCAGCAGTTTATTGGGCTCTGGGGCCAACGGCCTGACTTTC. This sequence encodes CASSLLGSGANGLTF. When the CDR3 is completed using the reference TRBV27 and TRBJ2-6 genes on either side, the full variable domain is EAQVTQNPRYLITVTGKKLTVTCSQNMNHEYMSWYRQDPGLGLRQIYYSMNVEVTDKGDVPEGYKVSRKEKRNFPLILESPSPNQTSLYFCASSLLGSGANGLTFGAGSRLTVL.